Listed here is a single T cell receptor beta chain. Its antigen is still unknown. This record comes from a study of immune evolution from preneoplasia to lung adenocarcinoma. Assay used: immunoSEQ multiplex PCR; TCRdb lists only in-frame clones, some missing. The sample records 5,000 to 5,500 clones, roughly 80% being singletons. Germline-derived CDR1 and CDR2 are SGHDN and FVKESK. The CDR3 runs to 14 residues. V dropped 4 bases and J dropped 0 bases, with 9 bases sitting between them. The study's findings and limits: Later-stage lesions appeared to have more T cells, more diversity, less clonality.

This chain connects TRBV14 to TRBJ1-1; D remains unclear. Sequenced sample: FFPE adjacent normal lung tissue. This clonotype originated in a person aged 65-85 years with lung adenocarcinoma. CDR3 nucleotide sequence: TGTGCCAGCAGCCCCACGAGAGTGAACACTGAAGCTTTCTTT. It yields the protein CASSPTRVNTEAFF. Looking up the rest from reference TRBV14 and TRBJ1-1 gives the full variable domain: EAGVTQFPSHSVIEKGQTVTLRCDPISGHDNLYWYRRVMGKEIKFLLHFVKESKQDESGMPNNRFLAERTGGTYSTLKVQPAELEDSGVYFCASSPTRVNTEAFFGQGTRLTVV.